This T cell receptor (beta chain) was sequenced for a study of cytomegalovirus exposure and HLA in healthy donors. Study-wide findings and caveats: V- and J-gene trimming in TCR beta was tied to a missense DCLRE1C variant by an analysis performed later. Generally TCR sequences proved uncommon, though certain public TCRs appeared in numerous donors.

Germline CDR1 and CDR2: SEHNR and FQNEAQ (reference sequence). The germline V and J ends were trimmed by 3 bases and 6 bases, with 18 bases remaining between them. This CDR3 has 16 residues. Use of 60 Vbeta and 13 Jbeta primers characterized the PCR. Generated by immunoSEQ multiplex PCR, the TCRdb table keeps only in-frame clones and is missing some. The sample lists roughly 120,000 clones, about 70% occurring once. On this clone: As yet, its antigen is unknown.

V is TRBV7-9 and J is TRBJ1-5; tentative D call: TRBD1 (6 bases). The sequence was collected from a man aged 25-45 years in good health and CMV-seropositive. Sequencing input: PBMCs. The CDR3 protein is CASSLFGGKGGQPQHF. The CDR3 region has the DNA TGTGCCAGCAGCTTGTTTGGGGGCAAAGGCGGTCAGCCCCAGCATTTT.